This passage covers 13 T cell receptor beta chains from one sample sequenced in a study of cytotoxic CD8 clonotypes in ibrutinib-treated CLL. Data came from immunoSEQ multiplex PCR; TCRdb stores just in-frame clones and leaves some out. The sample includes over 200,000 clones, roughly 65% of them seen just once. Material: PBMCs, obtained after 12 months of ibrutinib treatment. These receptors all stem from a human donor with chronic lymphocytic leukemia.

The chain joins TRBV4-2 to TRBJ2-3, with TRBD2 identical over 11 bases. J gave up 4 bases and V 5 bases, and 14 bases lay outside the gene matches. The CDR3 extends over 18 amino acids. The germline gives CDR1 LGHNA, CDR2 YNFKEQ. In DNA, the CDR3 is TGTGCCAGCAGCTCCCACGGGGTAGCGGGAGGGGAACCAGATACGCAGTATTTT. Amino acid sequence: CASSSHGVAGGEPDTQYF.

The rearrangement uses TRBV14 and TRBJ1-3; D is ambiguous. CDR1 SGHDN and CDR2 FVKESK come from the germline V gene. The CDR3 loop spans 17 amino acids. V was clipped by 3 bases and J by 3 bases, with 18 bases between them. In DNA form, the CDR3 reads TGTGCCAGCAGCCACATGCTACCTGGGGTCGGTGGAAACACCATATATTTT. It specifies CASSHMLPGVGGNTIYF. The full variable domain, its missing parts supplied by reference TRBV14 and TRBJ1-3, is EAGVTQFPSHSVIEKGQTVTLRCDPISGHDNLYWYRRVMGKEIKFLLHFVKESKQDESGMPNNRFLAERTGGTYSTLKVQPAELEDSGVYFCASSHMLPGVGGNTIYFGEGSWLTVV.

J is TRBJ1-5 and V is TRBV27, with D uncertain. Germline CDR1 MNHEY, CDR2 SMNVEV (reference sequence). This CDR3 contains 15 residues. Trimming stripped 6 bases from V and 2 bases from J, with 14 bases between. Here the CDR3 DNA reads TGTGCCAGCAGGGTTTTGGGGTTGGGCAATCAGCCCCAGCATTTT. Protein sequence: CASRVLGLGNQPQHF.

J is TRBJ2-3 and V is TRBV5-6; 8 bases fit TRBD1. This CDR3 spans 16 amino acids. Germline V gene data show CDR1 as SGHDT and CDR2 as YYEEEE. V lost 4 bases and J lost 3; bases outside the gene matches: 10. The CDR3 here is CASSARQGFSTDTQYF. The CDR3 bases are TGTGCCAGCAGCGCGAGACAGGGGTTCAGTACAGATACGCAGTATTTT.

V gene TRBV30 combines with J gene TRBJ1-2; D is unresolved. The CDR3 has 12 residues. V was trimmed by 1 base and J by 8 bases, leaving 11 bases between them. The germline V gene encodes CDR1 GTSNPN and CDR2 SVGIG (reference sequence). This CDR3 reads CAWSEGWRGYTF. The CDR3 DNA sequence: TGTGCCTGGAGTGAGGGATGGAGGGGCTACACCTTC.

This clone was seen more than once but under ten times. The chain recombines TRBV28 with TRBJ2-3, with 7 bases that match TRBD1. CDR1 and CDR2 (germline): MDHEN, SYDVKM. The CDR3 totals 13 residues. V lost 6 bases to trimming and J lost 4 bases; unmatched junction nucleotides: 4. The CDR3 reads CASRRQGPDTQYF. The CDR3, as DNA: TGTGCCAGCAGGCGACAGGGACCAGATACGCAGTATTTT.

V gene TRBV11-3 combines with J gene TRBJ2-1; D possibly corresponds to TRBD2 (5 bases). Trimming cost V 1 base and J 8 bases, with 24 bases left between them. CDR1 and CDR2 from the germline V gene are SGHNT and YENEEA. There are 18 residues in the CDR3. The CDR3 is CASSLGVRTEPGGDEQFF. CDR3 sequence (DNA): TGTGCCAGCAGCTTAGGGGTTCGGACGGAACCAGGAGGAGATGAGCAGTTCTTC.

The V gene is TRBV28, the J gene TRBJ1-5; 7 nucleotides agree with TRBD1. Germline trimming cut 9 bases from V and 0 bases from J; bases unmatched to any gene: 5. Germline-derived CDR1 and CDR2 are MDHEN and SYDVKM. CDR3 length: 14 residues. Here the CDR3 reads CASSTGISNQPQHF. The CDR3 region has the DNA TGTGCCAGTTCGACAGGGATTAGCAATCAGCCCCAGCATTTT.

This sequence joins TRBV29-1 and TRBJ2-3; TRBD1 aligns across 11 bases. Germline-derived CDR1 and CDR2 are SQVTM and ANQGSEA. J gave up 4 bases and V 6 bases, and 6 bases lay outside the gene matches. The CDR3 runs 14 residues. The CDR3 spells CSVLPGQGADTQYF. In DNA form, the CDR3 reads TGCAGCGTATTACCGGGACAGGGGGCAGATACGCAGTATTTT.

The genes are TRBV6-1 and TRBJ2-7; 16 bases align to TRBD2. The germline V gene has CDR1 MNHNS and CDR2 SASEGT. CDR3 length: 20 amino acids. J was trimmed by 1 base and V by 4 bases; bases with no gene match: 13. CDR3 residues: CASSAGLAGGHPHDSYEQYF. Written as DNA, the CDR3 is TGTGCCAGCAGTGCGGGACTAGCGGGGGGGCACCCGCACGATTCCTACGAGCAGTACTTC.

In its sample, this clone was seen a few times. The chain is built from TRBV7-3 and TRBJ2-7, with D tentatively TRBD1 (5 bases). This CDR3 region has 15 residues. V was shortened by 6 bases and J by 2 bases, with 17 bases between the two germline ends. In germline, CDR1 is SGHTA, CDR2 FQGTGA. CDR3 protein: CASSLQGSPTYEQYF. For the CDR3, the DNA is TGTGCCAGCAGTCTCCAGGGATCCCCAACCTACGAGCAGTACTTC.

This clone was observed a single time. This rearrangement joins TRBV7-9 to TRBJ1-5; D gene ambiguous. V was clipped by 5 bases and J by 5 bases, with 10 bases between them. Germline-derived CDR1 and CDR2 are SEHNR and FQNEAQ (reference sequence). The CDR3 runs 13 residues. CDR3 protein: CASSQRPDQPQHF. The CDR3 DNA sequence: TGTGCCAGCAGCCAGCGACCAGATCAGCCCCAGCATTTT.

The chain couples TRBV6-5 to TRBJ2-7; no clear D. The CDR3 runs to 14 residues. Trimming took 5 bases from V and 0 from J, leaving 11 bases between them. The germline V gene has CDR1 MNHEY and CDR2 SVGAGI. The CDR3 bases are TGTGCCAGCAGTCTGACTTCGAGCTCCTACGAGCAGTACTTC. Translated, it gives CASSLTSSSYEQYF.